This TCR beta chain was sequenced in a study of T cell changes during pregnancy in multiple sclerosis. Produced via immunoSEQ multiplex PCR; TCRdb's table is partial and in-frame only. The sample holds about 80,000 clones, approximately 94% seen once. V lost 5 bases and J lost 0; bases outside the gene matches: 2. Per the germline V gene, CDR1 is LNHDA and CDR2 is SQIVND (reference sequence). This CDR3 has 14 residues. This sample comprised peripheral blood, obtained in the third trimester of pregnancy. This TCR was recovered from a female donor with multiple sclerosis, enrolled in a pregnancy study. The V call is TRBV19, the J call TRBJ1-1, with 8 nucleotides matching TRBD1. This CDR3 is CASSRTGMNTEAFF. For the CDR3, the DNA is TGTGCCAGTAGTCGGACAGGGATGAACACTGAAGCTTTCTTT.